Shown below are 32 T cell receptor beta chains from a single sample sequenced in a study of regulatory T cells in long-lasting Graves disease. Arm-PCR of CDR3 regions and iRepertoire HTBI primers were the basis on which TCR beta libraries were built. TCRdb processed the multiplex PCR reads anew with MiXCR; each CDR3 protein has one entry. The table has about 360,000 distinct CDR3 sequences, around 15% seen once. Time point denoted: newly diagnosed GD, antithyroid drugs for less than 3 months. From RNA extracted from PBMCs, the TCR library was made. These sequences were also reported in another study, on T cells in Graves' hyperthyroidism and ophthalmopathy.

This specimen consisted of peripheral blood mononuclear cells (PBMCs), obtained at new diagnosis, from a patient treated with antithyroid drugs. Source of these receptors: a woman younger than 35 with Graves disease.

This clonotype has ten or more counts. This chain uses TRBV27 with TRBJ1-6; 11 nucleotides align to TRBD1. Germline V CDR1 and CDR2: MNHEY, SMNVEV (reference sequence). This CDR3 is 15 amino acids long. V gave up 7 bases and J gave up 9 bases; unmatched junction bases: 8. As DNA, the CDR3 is TGTGCCAGCACACGAACGGACAGGGGGCTTTCACCCCTCCACTTT. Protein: CASTRTDRGLSPLHF.

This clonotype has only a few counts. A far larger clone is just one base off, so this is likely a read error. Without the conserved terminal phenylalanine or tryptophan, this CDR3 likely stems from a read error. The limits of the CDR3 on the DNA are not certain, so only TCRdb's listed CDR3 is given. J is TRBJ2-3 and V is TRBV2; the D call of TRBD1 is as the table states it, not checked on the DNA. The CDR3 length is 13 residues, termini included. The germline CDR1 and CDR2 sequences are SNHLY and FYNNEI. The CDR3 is CASTSSRGAEQYL.

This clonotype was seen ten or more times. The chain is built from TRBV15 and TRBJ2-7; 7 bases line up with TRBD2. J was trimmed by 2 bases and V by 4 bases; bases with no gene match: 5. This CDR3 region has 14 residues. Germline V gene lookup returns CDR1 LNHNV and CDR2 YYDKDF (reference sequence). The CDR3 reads CATSTRLAPYEQYF. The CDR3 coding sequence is TGTGCCACCAGCACTCGACTAGCCCCCTACGAGCAGTACTTC.

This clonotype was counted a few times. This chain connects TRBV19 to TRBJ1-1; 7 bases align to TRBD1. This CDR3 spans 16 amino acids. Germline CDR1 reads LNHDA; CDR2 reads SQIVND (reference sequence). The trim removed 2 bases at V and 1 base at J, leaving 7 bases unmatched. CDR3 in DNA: TGTGCCAGTAGTATAATCCCTCAGGGGGGGAACACTGAAGCTTTCTTT. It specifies CASSIIPQGGNTEAFF.

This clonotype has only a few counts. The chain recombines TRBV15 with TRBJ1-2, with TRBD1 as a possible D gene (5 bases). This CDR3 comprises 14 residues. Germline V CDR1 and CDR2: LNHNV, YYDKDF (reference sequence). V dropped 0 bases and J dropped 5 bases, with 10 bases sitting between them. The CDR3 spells CATSRDWGGYGYTF. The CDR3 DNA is TGTGCCACCAGCAGAGATTGGGGGGGGTATGGCTACACCTTC.

CDR3 nucleotides: TGTGCCAGTAGTTTATTTCACAGTGACATAGCCAAAAACATTCAGTACTTC. This codes for CASSLFHSDIAKNIQYF. The chain employs TRBV19 and TRBJ2-4; D remains unclear. Deletions cut 5 bases from V and 0 bases from J, with 17 bases between. The germline V gene encodes CDR1 LNHDA and CDR2 SQIVND (reference sequence). The CDR3 runs to 17 residues.

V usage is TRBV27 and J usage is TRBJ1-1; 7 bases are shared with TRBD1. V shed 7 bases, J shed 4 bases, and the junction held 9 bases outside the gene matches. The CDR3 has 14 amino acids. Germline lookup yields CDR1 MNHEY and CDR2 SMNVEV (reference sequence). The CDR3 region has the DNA TGTGCCAGCAATTCAGGCTCAGGGGGCACTGAAGCTTTCTTT. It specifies CASNSGSGGTEAFF.

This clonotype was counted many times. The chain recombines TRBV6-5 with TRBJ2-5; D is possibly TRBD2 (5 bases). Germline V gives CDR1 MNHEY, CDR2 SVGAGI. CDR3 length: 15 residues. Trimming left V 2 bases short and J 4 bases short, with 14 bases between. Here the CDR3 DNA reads TGTGCCAGCAGTTACGGGATCGGGATGGGAGAGACCCAGTACTTC. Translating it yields CASSYGIGMGETQYF.

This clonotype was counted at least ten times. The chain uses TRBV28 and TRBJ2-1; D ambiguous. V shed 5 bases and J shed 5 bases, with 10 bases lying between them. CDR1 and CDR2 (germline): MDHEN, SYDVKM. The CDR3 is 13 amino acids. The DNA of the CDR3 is TGTGCCAGCAGTACACCACTCCACAATGAGCAGTTCTTC. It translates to CASSTPLHNEQFF.

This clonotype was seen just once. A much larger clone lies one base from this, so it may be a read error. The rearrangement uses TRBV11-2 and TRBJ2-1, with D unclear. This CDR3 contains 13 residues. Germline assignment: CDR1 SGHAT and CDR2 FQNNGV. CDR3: CASSLDMLNELFF. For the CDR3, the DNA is TGTGCCAGCAGCTTAGATATGTTGAATGAGCTGTTCTTC. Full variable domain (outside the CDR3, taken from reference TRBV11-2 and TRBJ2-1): EAGVAQSPRYKIIEKRQSVAFWCNPISGHATLYWYQQILGQGPKLLIQFQNNGVVDDSQLPKDRFSAERLKGVDSTLKIQPAKLEDSAVYLCASSLDMLNELFFGPGTRLTVL.

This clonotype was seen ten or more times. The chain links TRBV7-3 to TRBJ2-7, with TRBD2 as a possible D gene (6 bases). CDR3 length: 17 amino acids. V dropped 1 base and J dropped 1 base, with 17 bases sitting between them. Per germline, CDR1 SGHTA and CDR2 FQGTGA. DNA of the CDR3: TGTGCCAGCAGCTTAAATATGCCGGGGCGGGGATCCTACGAGCAGTACTTC. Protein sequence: CASSLNMPGRGSYEQYF. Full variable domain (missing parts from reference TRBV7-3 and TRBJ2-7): GAGVSQTPSNKVTEKGKYVELRCDPISGHTALYWYRQSLGQGPEFLIYFQGTGAADDSGLPNDRFFAVRPEGSVSTLKIQRTERGDSAVYLCASSLNMPGRGSYEQYFGPGTRLTVT.

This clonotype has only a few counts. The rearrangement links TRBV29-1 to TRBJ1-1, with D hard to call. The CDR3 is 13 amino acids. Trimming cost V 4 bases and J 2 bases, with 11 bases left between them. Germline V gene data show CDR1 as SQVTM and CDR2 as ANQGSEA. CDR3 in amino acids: CSVVNQPNTEAFF. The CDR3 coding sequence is TGCAGCGTTGTAAATCAGCCCAACACTGAAGCTTTCTTT.

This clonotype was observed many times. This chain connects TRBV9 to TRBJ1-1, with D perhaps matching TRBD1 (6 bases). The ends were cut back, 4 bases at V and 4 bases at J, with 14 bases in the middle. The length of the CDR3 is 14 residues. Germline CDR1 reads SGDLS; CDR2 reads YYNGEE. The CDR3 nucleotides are TGTGCCAGCAGCACACAGGGAACGAGCACTGAAGCTTTCTTT. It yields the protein CASSTQGTSTEAFF.

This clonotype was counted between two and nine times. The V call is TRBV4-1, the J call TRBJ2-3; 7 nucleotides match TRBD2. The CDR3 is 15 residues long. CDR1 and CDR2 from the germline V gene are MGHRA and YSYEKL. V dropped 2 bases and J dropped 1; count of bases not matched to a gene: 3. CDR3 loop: CASSQTSEGTDTQYF. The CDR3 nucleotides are TGCGCCAGCAGCCAAACTAGCGAAGGCACAGATACGCAGTATTTT.

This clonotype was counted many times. The CDR3 region has the DNA TGCGCCAGCAGCTTGGTTTGGGGGAGAGAGGATACGCAGTATTTT. Its translation: CASSLVWGREDTQYF. The chain combines TRBV5-1 with TRBJ2-3; either TRBD1 or TRBD2 may fit D (5 bases each). The CDR3 has 15 amino acids. V lost 0 bases, J lost 6 bases, and 14 bases lay in between. Germline-derived CDR1 and CDR2 are SGHRS and YFSETQ.

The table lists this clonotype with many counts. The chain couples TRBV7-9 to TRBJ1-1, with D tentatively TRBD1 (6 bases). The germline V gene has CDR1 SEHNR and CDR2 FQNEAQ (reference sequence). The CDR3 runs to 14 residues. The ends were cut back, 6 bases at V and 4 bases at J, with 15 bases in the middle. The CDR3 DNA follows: TGTGCCAGCAGAGCGGCAGGGGCGGTCACTGAAGCTTTCTTT. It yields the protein CASRAAGAVTEAFF. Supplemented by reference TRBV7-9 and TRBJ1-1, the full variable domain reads DTGVSQNPRHKITKRGQNVTFRCDPISEHNRLYWYRQTLGQGPEFLTYFQNEAQLEKSRLLSDRFSAERPKGSFSTLEIQRTEQGDSAMYLCASRAAGAVTEAFFGQGTRLTVV.

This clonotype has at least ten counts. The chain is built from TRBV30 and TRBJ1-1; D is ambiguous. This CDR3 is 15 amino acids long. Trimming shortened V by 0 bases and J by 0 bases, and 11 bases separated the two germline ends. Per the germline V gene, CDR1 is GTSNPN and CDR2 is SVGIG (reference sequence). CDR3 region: CAWSVRSSMNTEAFF. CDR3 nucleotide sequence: TGTGCCTGGAGTGTACGATCCTCGATGAACACTGAAGCTTTCTTT.

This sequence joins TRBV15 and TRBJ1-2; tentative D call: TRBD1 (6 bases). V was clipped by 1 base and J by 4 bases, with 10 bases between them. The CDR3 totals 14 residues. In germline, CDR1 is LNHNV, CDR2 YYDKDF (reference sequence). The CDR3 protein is CATSRAGTLYGYTF. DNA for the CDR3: TGTGCCACCAGCAGAGCCGGGACACTCTATGGCTACACCTTC.

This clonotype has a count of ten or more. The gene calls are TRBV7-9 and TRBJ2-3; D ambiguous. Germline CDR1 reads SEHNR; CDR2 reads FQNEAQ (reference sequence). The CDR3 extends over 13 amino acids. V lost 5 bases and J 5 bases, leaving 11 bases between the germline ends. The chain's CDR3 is CASSLTRIDTQYF. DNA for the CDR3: TGTGCCAGCAGCCTAACCAGGATAGATACGCAGTATTTT. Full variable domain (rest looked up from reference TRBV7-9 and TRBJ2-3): DTGVSQNPRHKITKRGQNVTFRCDPISEHNRLYWYRQTLGQGPEFLTYFQNEAQLEKSRLLSDRFSAERPKGSFSTLEIQRTEQGDSAMYLCASSLTRIDTQYFGPGTRLTVL.

For the CDR3, the DNA is TGTGCCAGCAGTTGGGACAGGGGCCGCTCTGGAAACACCATATATTTT. This codes for CASSWDRGRSGNTIYF. The rearrangement links TRBV6-9 to TRBJ1-3; 10 nucleotides agree with TRBD1. V trimming: 4 bases; J trimming: 0 bases; junction bases outside the gene matches: 3. Germline V gene lookup returns CDR1 MNHGY and CDR2 SVAAGI. The CDR3 consists of 16 residues.

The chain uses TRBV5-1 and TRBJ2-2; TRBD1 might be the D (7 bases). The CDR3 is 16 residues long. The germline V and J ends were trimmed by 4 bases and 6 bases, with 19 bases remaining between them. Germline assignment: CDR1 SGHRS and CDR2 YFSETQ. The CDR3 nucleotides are TGCGCCAGCAGCCCTGGAGGGGGCGTTCGGTCCGGGGAGCTGTTTTTT. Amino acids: CASSPGGGVRSGELFF.

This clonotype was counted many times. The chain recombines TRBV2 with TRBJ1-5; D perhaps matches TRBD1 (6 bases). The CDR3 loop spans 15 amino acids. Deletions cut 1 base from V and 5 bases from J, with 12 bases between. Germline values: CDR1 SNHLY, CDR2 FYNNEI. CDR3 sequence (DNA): TGTGCCAGCAGTGAAGGAGCGTCAGGGGATCAGCCCCAGCATTTT. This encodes CASSEGASGDQPQHF.

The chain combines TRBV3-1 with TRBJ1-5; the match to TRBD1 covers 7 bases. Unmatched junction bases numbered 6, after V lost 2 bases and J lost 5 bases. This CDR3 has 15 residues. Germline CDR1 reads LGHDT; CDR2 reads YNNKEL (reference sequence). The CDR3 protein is CASSQQGGAHQPQHF. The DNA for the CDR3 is TGTGCCAGCAGCCAACAGGGGGGGGCGCATCAGCCCCAGCATTTT.

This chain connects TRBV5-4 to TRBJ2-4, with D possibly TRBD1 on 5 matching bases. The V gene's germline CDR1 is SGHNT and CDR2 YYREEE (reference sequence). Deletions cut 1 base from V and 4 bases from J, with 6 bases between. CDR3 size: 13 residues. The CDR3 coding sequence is TGTGCCAGCAGCTTGCGACAGAAAAACATTCAGTACTTC. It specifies CASSLRQKNIQYF.

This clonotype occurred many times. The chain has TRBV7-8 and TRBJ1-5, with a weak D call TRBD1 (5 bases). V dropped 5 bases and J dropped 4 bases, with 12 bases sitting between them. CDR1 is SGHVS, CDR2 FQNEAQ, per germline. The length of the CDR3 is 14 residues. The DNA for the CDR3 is TGTGCCAGCAGCCTTGACAGTTTAAATCAGCCCCAGCATTTT. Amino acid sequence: CASSLDSLNQPQHF.

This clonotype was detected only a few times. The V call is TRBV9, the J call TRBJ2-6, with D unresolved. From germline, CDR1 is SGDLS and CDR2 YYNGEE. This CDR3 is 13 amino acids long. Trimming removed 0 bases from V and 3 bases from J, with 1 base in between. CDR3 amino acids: CASSVGGANVLTF. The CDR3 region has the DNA TGTGCCAGCAGCGTAGGTGGGGCCAACGTCCTGACTTTC.

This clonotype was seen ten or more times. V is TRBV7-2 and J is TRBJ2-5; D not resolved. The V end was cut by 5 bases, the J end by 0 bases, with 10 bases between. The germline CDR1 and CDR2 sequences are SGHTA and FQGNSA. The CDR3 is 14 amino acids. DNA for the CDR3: TGTGCCAGCAGCACCGACGTGTACCAAGAGACCCAGTACTTC. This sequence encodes CASSTDVYQETQYF.

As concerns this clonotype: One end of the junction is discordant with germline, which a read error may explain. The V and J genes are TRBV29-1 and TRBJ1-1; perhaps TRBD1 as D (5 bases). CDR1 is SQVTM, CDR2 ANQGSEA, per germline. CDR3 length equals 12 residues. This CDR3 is CSVHGGTTEAFF. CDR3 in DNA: TGCAGCGTTCATGGGGGGACCACTGAAGCCTTCTTT.

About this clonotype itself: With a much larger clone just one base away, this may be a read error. Here the CDR3 DNA reads TGTGCCAGCAGCTTAGTGCTAGGGGGAGATTCACCCCTCCACTTT. Protein: CASSLVLGGDSPLHF. The chain uses TRBV11-2 and TRBJ1-6, with D possibly matching TRBD1 (6 bases). The CDR3 has 15 amino acids. V was pared by 1 base and J by 8 bases, with 12 bases between. Germline assignment: CDR1 SGHAT and CDR2 FQNNGV.

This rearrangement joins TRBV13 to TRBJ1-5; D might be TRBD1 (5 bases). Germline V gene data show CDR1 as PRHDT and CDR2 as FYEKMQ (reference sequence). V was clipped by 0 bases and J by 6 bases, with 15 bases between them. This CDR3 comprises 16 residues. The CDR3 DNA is TGTGCCAGCAGCTTAGGCGGGAGAGGGGCCGGTCAGCCCCAGCATTTT. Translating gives CASSLGGRGAGQPQHF.

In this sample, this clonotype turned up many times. The CDR3 nucleotides read TGTGCCAGCTCACCACCGTCGGGACAGGGTCCAGTTTTCTTT. It yields the protein CASSPPSGQGPVFF. The chain joins TRBV18 to TRBJ1-1; 9 bases agree with TRBD1. Trimming cost V 0 bases and J 13 bases; bases outside gene matches: 9. The CDR3 has 14 residues. Per the germline V gene, CDR1 is KGHSH and CDR2 is LQKENI.

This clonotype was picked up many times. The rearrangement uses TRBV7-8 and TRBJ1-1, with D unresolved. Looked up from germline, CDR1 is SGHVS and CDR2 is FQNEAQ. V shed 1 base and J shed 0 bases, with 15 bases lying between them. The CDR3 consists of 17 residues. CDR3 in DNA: TGTGCCAGCAGCTTAGTTTGGCACTCTAACATGAACACTGAAGCTTTCTTT. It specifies CASSLVWHSNMNTEAFF.